One and the same sample provided the 20 T cell receptor beta chains below, sequenced in a study of blood T cell repertoires in COVID-19. The repertoire was sequenced with immunoSEQ multiplex PCR; TCRdb's copy has only in-frame clones and lacks some. This table holds 95,000 to 110,000 clones, more than 75% found once. Sequences were obtained from peripheral blood. These receptor sequences come from a human donor in a cohort sampled during active COVID-19.

V usage is TRBV24-1 and J usage is TRBJ1-5; D might be TRBD1 (5 bases). The germline CDR1 and CDR2 sequences are KGHDR and SFDVKD. The CDR3 has 13 residues. V lost 7 bases to trimming and J lost 8 bases, with 14 bases between them. DNA for the CDR3: TGTGCCACCAGGGCGGGAGAGGGGAAGCCCCAGCATTTT. It is translated as CATRAGEGKPQHF.

V gene TRBV6-1 combines with J gene TRBJ1-2, with 12 bases identical to TRBD1. The CDR3 has 17 amino acids. CDR1 MNHNS and CDR2 SASEGT come from the germline V gene. The V and J ends lost 3 bases and 5 bases, in that order; junction bases with no gene match: 10. This CDR3 reads CASSESPGQGAFYGYTF. Here the CDR3 DNA reads TGTGCCAGCAGTGAGTCCCCGGGACAGGGGGCATTTTATGGCTACACCTTC.

In this sample, this clone turned up once. This chain links TRBV19 with TRBJ2-5; D perhaps matches TRBD1 (6 bases). Germline values: CDR1 LNHDA, CDR2 SQIVND (reference sequence). CDR3 size: 13 residues. V was clipped by 4 bases and J by 5 bases, with 11 bases between them. In DNA form, the CDR3 reads TGTGCCAGTAGTACACAGGGTGGGGAGACCCAGTACTTC. It translates to CASSTQGGETQYF.

The chain recombines TRBV7-8 with TRBJ2-7, with 7 nucleotides matching TRBD1. From germline, CDR1 is SGHVS and CDR2 FQNEAQ. V gave up 1 base and J gave up 3 bases; unmatched junction bases: 3. This CDR3 region has 14 residues. In DNA, the CDR3 is TGTGCCAGCAGCTTAGGGGCAGGGGGCTACGAGCAGTACTTC. It translates to CASSLGAGGYEQYF.

This clone appeared a few times. V usage is TRBV4-3 and J usage is TRBJ2-3; 7 bases align to TRBD1. The CDR3 consists of 15 residues. CDR1 LGHNA and CDR2 YSLEER come from the germline V gene. V gave up 3 bases and J gave up 1 base; unmatched junction bases: 4. CDR3: CASSQDGTGTDTQYF. The CDR3 DNA follows: TGCGCCAGCAGCCAGGACGGGACAGGCACAGATACGCAGTATTTT.

This rearrangement joins TRBV6-6 to TRBJ1-2, with D maybe TRBD1 (6 bases). V gave up 2 bases and J gave up 8 bases, with 15 bases separating them. This CDR3 spans 14 amino acids. Per the germline V gene, CDR1 is MNHNY and CDR2 is SVGAGI (reference sequence). Written as DNA, the CDR3 is TGTGCCAGCAGTTACGGTGACAGGCCCAGGGGCTACACCTTC. As protein: CASSYGDRPRGYTF.

The chain employs TRBV7-2 and TRBJ1-5; no clear D gene. The V gene's germline CDR1 is SGHTA and CDR2 FQGNSA. V lost 1 base, J lost 4 bases, and 11 bases lay in between. CDR3 size: 15 residues. The CDR3 region is CASSLDSAGNQPQHF. CDR3 in DNA: TGTGCCAGCAGCTTAGATTCTGCGGGGAATCAGCCCCAGCATTTT.

This chain links TRBV3-1 (or the pseudogene TRBV3-2) with TRBJ2-4; 10 bases are shared with TRBD2. With V trimmed by 0 bases and J by 5 bases, 7 bases remained unmatched. This CDR3 spans 17 amino acids. Looked up from germline, CDR1 is LGHDT and CDR2 is YNNKEL (reference sequence). The chain's CDR3 is CASSQEKRGGRENIQYF. The CDR3 DNA is TGTGCCAGCAGCCAAGAGAAGCGGGGGGGCAGGGAAAACATTCAGTACTTC.

In nucleotides, the CDR3 is TGTGCCAGCACCCAGGACAGGGTAAACACTGAAGCTTTCTTT. Protein product: CASTQDRVNTEAFF. The chain couples TRBV11-3 to TRBJ1-1, with 8 bases lining up with TRBD1. With 7 bases clipped from V and 2 bases from J, the junction kept 6 bases outside the gene matches. The CDR3 is made up of 14 amino acids. Germline V gene lookup returns CDR1 SGHNT and CDR2 YENEEA.

This CDR3 reads CASSTRLAGGPGELFF. CDR3 in DNA: TGTGCCAGTAGTACCCGACTAGCGGGGGGGCCCGGGGAGCTGTTTTTT. This sequence joins TRBV19 and TRBJ2-2, with 14 bases that match TRBD2. Germline CDR1 and CDR2: LNHDA and SQIVND (reference sequence). This CDR3 is built from 16 residues. Losses at the gene ends were 4 bases for V and 6 bases for J; bases not matched to a gene: 4.

The CDR3 DNA sequence: TGTGCCAGCAGCTGGGCCGGAGGCAACACTGAAGCTTTCTTT. Translated: CASSWAGGNTEAFF. This rearrangement joins TRBV7-2 to TRBJ1-1; D gene ambiguous. This CDR3 spans 14 amino acids. The V end was cut by 4 bases, the J end by 2 bases, with 11 bases between. The germline V gene encodes CDR1 SGHTA and CDR2 FQGNSA.

The chain uses TRBV3-1 (or the pseudogene TRBV3-2) and TRBJ2-7; 7 nucleotides line up with TRBD1. Germline V gene data show CDR1 as LGHDT and CDR2 as YNNKEL (reference sequence). This CDR3 is built from 17 residues. V was pared by 6 bases and J by 2 bases, with 16 bases of the junction left unmatched. The CDR3 loop reads CASSPRRTGTAAYEQYF. CDR3 nucleotides: TGTGCCAGCAGTCCGAGAAGGACCGGGACAGCCGCCTACGAGCAGTACTTC.

The chain links TRBV2 to TRBJ2-2, with D possibly being TRBD1 (6 bases). This CDR3 region has 14 residues. Germline values: CDR1 SNHLY, CDR2 FYNNEI. Between the trimmed V and J ends, which lost 5 bases and 4 bases, there was a span of 11 bases. The CDR3 sequence is CASSTRGFTGELFF. The CDR3 DNA is TGTGCCAGCAGTACCAGGGGTTTCACCGGGGAGCTGTTTTTT.

The V call is TRBV19, the J call TRBJ1-1; D is perhaps TRBD1 (5 bases). CDR1 LNHDA and CDR2 SQIVND come from the germline V gene (reference sequence). The CDR3 has 16 residues. V was shortened by 1 base and J by 7 bases, with 19 bases between the two germline ends. CDR3 DNA sequence: TGTGCCAGTAGTATAGCTAGGGACTTACAAGGAGGTGAAGCTTTCTTT. It encodes CASSIARDLQGGEAFF.

This clone appeared a single time. CDR3 coding DNA: TGTGCCAGCTCACTCGGGACTAGCGGGAACAATGAGCAGTTCTTC. This sequence encodes CASSLGTSGNNEQFF. This chain links TRBV18 with TRBJ2-1; the match to TRBD2 covers 13 bases. The length of the CDR3 is 15 residues. Per germline, CDR1 KGHSH and CDR2 LQKENI. V was clipped by 4 bases and J by 5 bases; unmatched bases: 2.

The chain links TRBV3-1 (or the pseudogene TRBV3-2) to TRBJ1-2; no firm D call. Trimming removed 5 bases at V and 1 base at J, with 8 bases between. This CDR3 has 13 amino acids. The V gene's germline CDR1 is LGHDT and CDR2 YNNKEL (reference sequence). The CDR3 DNA is TGTGCCAGCAGCGCTAGGAGTAACTATGGCTACACCTTC. As protein: CASSARSNYGYTF.

In this sample, this clone turned up once. This chain links TRBV7-9 with TRBJ1-2; TRBD1 agrees at 8 bases. V shed 5 bases, J shed 4 bases, and the junction held 9 bases outside the gene matches. The CDR3 sequence is 15 residues long. The germline V gene encodes CDR1 SEHNR and CDR2 FQNEAQ (reference sequence). The CDR3 DNA reads as TGTGCCAGCAGCGGGCGCCGGGACAGGCCCTATGGCTACACCTTC. Residues: CASSGRRDRPYGYTF. Filled out from reference TRBV7-9 and TRBJ1-2, the complete variable domain reads DTGVSQNPRHKITKRGQNVTFRCDPISEHNRLYWYRQTLGQGPEFLTYFQNEAQLEKSRLLSDRFSAERPKGSFSTLEIQRTEQGDSAMYLCASSGRRDRPYGYTFGSGTRLTVV.

The V call is TRBV6-6, the J call TRBJ2-7; no definite D call. V was clipped by 5 bases and J by 2 bases, with 7 bases between them. The CDR3 length is 12 residues. The V gene's germline CDR1 is MNHNY and CDR2 SVGAGI (reference sequence). The CDR3 loop is CASSPTAYEQYF. The DNA for the CDR3 is TGTGCCAGCAGTCCCACGGCCTACGAGCAGTACTTC.

The rearrangement joins TRBV3-1 (or the pseudogene TRBV3-2) to TRBJ1-3, with 9 bases fitting TRBD1. CDR1 and CDR2 from the germline V gene are LGHDT and YNNKEL (reference sequence). CDR3 length: 17 amino acids. J was trimmed by 3 bases and V by 3 bases; bases with no gene match: 9. In nucleotides, the CDR3 is TGTGCCAGCAGCCAGAAGAGACAGGGGGGAGGTGGAAACACCATATATTTT. It is translated as CASSQKRQGGGGNTIYF.

This sequence joins TRBV25-1 and TRBJ1-1; a possible D gene is TRBD1 (5 bases). The germline V gene has CDR1 MGHDK and CDR2 SYGVNS. Trimming stripped 2 bases from V and 4 bases from J, with 11 bases between. The CDR3 spans 14 residues. The CDR3 sequence is CASSEGTHSTEAFF. The CDR3 region has the DNA TGTGCCAGCAGTGAAGGGACTCATAGCACTGAAGCTTTCTTT.